Listed below are T cell receptor beta chains from one sample, sequenced in a study of shared clonotypes between healthy human individuals. TCRdb's copy holds only in-frame clones and misses some; the assay was immunoSEQ multiplex PCR. Here the sample spans about 2,500,000 clones, over 85% being singletons. What was sequenced was naive CD4+ T cells sorted from blood. The receptors were sampled from a man aged 18 to 29 in good health. The conserved cysteine and the conserved F or W are not part of the CDR3 here.

len: 13
v_gene: TRBV5-1
CDR3aa: ASSNGQQLHYEQY

len: 13
v_gene: TRBV11-3
CDR3aa: ASSLRKDGIGELF

len: 13
v_gene: TRBV7-2
CDR3aa: ASSITYFSGNTIY

len: 11
v_gene: TRBV2
CDR3aa: ASMIGLKETQY

len: 13
v_gene: TRBV27
CDR3aa: ASSLSPKAYNEQF

len: 12
v_gene: TRBV29-1
CDR3aa: SVIPGLQNNEQF

len: 11
v_gene: TRBV28
CDR3aa: ASSLKTAYEQY

len: 13
v_gene: TRBV7-8
CDR3aa: ASSLRTGPYDTQY

len: 11
v_gene: TRBV27
CDR3aa: ASSYFGGDTQY

len: 13
v_gene: TRBV5-1
CDR3aa: ASSRWGQGADGYT

len: 12
v_gene: TRBV27
CDR3aa: ASSLRGTVGEQY

len: 13
v_gene: TRBV11-3
CDR3aa: ASSLGQGPADTQY

len: 13
v_gene: TRBV7-3
CDR3aa: ASSSYGTVNTEAF

len: 12
v_gene: TRBV6-5
CDR3aa: ASSYGRENTEAF

len: 13
v_gene: TRBV7-2
CDR3aa: ASSLALGDFYEQY

len: 14
v_gene: TRBV10-1
CDR3aa: ASSDKRDRRYNEQF

len: 14
v_gene: TRBV6-5
CDR3aa: ASSYSFRTGNNEQF

len: 13
v_gene: TRBV7-6
CDR3aa: ASSLAGLSTDTQY

len: 13
v_gene: TRBV7-2
CDR3aa: ASSPGGVNTGELF

len: 14
v_gene: TRBV29-1
CDR3aa: SVEDMELARGNEQF

len: 11
v_gene: TRBV2
CDR3aa: ASSGEGNQPQH

len: 13
v_gene: TRBV9
CDR3aa: ASSTSSSANYEQY

len: 11
v_gene: TRBV2
CDR3aa: ASSGWAAETQY

len: 14
v_gene: TRBV7-8
CDR3aa: ASSPDRASPSYEQY

len: 13
v_gene: TRBV11-2
CDR3aa: ASSPSGLAYGEQF

len: 15
v_gene: TRBV7-3
CDR3aa: ASSFTIGGVTATEAF

len: 13
v_gene: TRBV2
CDR3aa: ASSPLVGANNEQF

len: 13
v_gene: TRBV6-1
CDR3aa: ASSGMFSGANVLT

len: 16
v_gene: TRBV21-1
CDR3aa: ASSKEIRGQGDCYGYT

len: 19
v_gene: TRBV2
CDR3aa: ASSEIKMGQGAKAKNEKLF

len: 12
v_gene: TRBV27
CDR3aa: ASSGGMDVYEQY

len: 13
v_gene: TRBV6-6
CDR3aa: ASSYSDRESYGYT

len: 12
v_gene: TRBV19
CDR3aa: ASSIGQGDQPQH

len: 12
v_gene: TRBV7-2
CDR3aa: ASSLAGEPYEQY

len: 10
v_gene: TRBV2
CDR3aa: ASSELAYEQY

len: 11
v_gene: TRBV10-3
CDR3aa: AIRDRVENTIY